This T cell receptor (beta chain) emerged from a study of Graves' ophthalmopathy and Graves' hyperthyroidism. Hyperthyroidism cases were recent diagnoses of under 2 months' duration in people aged 18 to 65. Other autoimmune diseases, uncontrolled infections, pregnancy or lactation excluded patients from enrollment. Each diagnosis was determined on the basis of clinical symptoms, serum thyroxine, TRAb, thyroid ultrasound and orbital computed tomography. This clonotype has just a few counts. What it recognizes is unknown. This sequence may be a read error, since a much larger clone differs from it by one base. Investigators amplified TCR beta CDR3 regions from RNA transcripts. Second-round multiplex PCR followed a first-round RT-PCR using HTBI primers. Each CDR3 protein gets one entry after TCRdb re-called the multiplex PCR reads with MiXCR. The top ten clones hold about 7.3% of a sample with 400,000 or so distinct CDR3 sequences, over 15% of them seen once.

Overall study results and limits: Most thyroid clonotypes with frequency above 0.001 were detected in blood too.

The specimen sequenced was peripheral blood. The TCR sequence derives from a woman between 18 and 29 years old with stable Graves' hyperthyroidism.

CDR3 protein: CASSEEGAEACF. DNA of the CDR3: TGTGCCAGCAGTGAAGAGGGGGCTGAAGCTTGCTTT. V and J are TRBV2 and TRBJ1-1; 7 bases match TRBD1. The CDR3 length is 12 residues. Germline V gives CDR1 SNHLY, CDR2 FYNNEI.